One sample yielded the 29 T cell receptor beta chains listed below, sequenced in a study of shared clonotypes between healthy human individuals. Clones were read by immunoSEQ multiplex PCR, and TCRdb kept only the in-frame ones, dropping some. Of under 2,500,000 clones in the sample, roughly 95% were seen once. The sample taken for sequencing was naive CD4+ T cells sorted from blood. Subset reported: CD45RA+ positively selected. Every receptor here comes from a man between 18 and 29 years old in good health.

The chain is built from TRBV28 and TRBJ1-1; tentative D call: TRBD1 (5 bases). The V gene's germline CDR1 is MDHEN and CDR2 SYDVKM. The CDR3 contains 13 residues. The germline V and J ends were trimmed by 2 bases and 6 bases, with 10 bases remaining between them. The CDR3 sequence is CASSLVGVAEAFF. The CDR3 DNA reads as TGTGCCAGCAGTTTAGTAGGGGTCGCTGAAGCTTTCTTT.

The chain recombines TRBV6-4 with TRBJ2-7; the D is unclear. The CDR3 totals 13 residues. Trimming pared 6 bases from V and 3 bases from J, leaving 12 bases between. Germline V lookup: CDR1 MRHNA, CDR2 SNTAGT. The CDR3 reads CASSELDNYEQYF. The DNA for the CDR3 is TGTGCCAGCAGCGAGCTAGACAACTACGAGCAGTACTTC.

The V and J genes are TRBV5-5 and TRBJ2-7; D call uncertain. Trimming shortened V by 0 bases and J by 3 bases, and 10 bases separated the two germline ends. CDR1 and CDR2 from the germline V gene are SGHKS and YYEKEE (reference sequence). There are 14 residues in the CDR3. CDR3 sequence: CASSLVYGYYEQYF. The DNA of the CDR3 is TGTGCCAGCAGCTTGGTGTACGGATACTACGAGCAGTACTTC.

This clone was seen just once. The rearrangement uses TRBV6-5 and TRBJ2-7, with a possible D match to TRBD1 (7 bases). The CDR3 extends over 14 amino acids. CDR1 MNHEY and CDR2 SVGAGI come from the germline V gene. Trimming removed 4 bases at V and 3 bases at J, with 13 bases between. For the CDR3, the DNA is TGTGCCAGCAGTTCGCACAGGGGAGGCTACGAGCAGTACTTC. This translates into CASSSHRGGYEQYF.

V gene TRBV27 combines with J gene TRBJ1-1, with 7 bases identical to TRBD1. CDR3 length: 13 residues. Germline V gene data show CDR1 as MNHEY and CDR2 as SMNVEV (reference sequence). Trimming removed 5 bases from V and 10 bases from J; junction bases left unmatched: 10. The CDR3 bases are TGTGCCAGCAGTCACCCTCGGACAGGAGCAGCTTTCTTT. Translated, it gives CASSHPRTGAAFF.

The chain uses TRBV7-9 and TRBJ1-1, with D maybe TRBD1 (5 bases). V lost 0 bases to trimming and J lost 3 bases, with 11 bases between them. The CDR3 runs to 15 residues. The V gene's germline CDR1 is SEHNR and CDR2 FQNEAQ (reference sequence). The CDR3 bases are TGTGCCAGCAGCTTAGCAGGGTGGGGGGACACTGAAGCTTTCTTT. This sequence encodes CASSLAGWGDTEAFF.

V usage is TRBV14 and J usage is TRBJ1-1, with no clear D. V lost 0 bases and J 11 bases, leaving 10 bases between the germline ends. The germline V gene encodes CDR1 SGHDN and CDR2 FVKESK. The CDR3 runs 12 residues. Here the CDR3 reads CASSQEVGSAFF. In DNA form, the CDR3 reads TGTGCCAGCAGCCAAGAAGTAGGGAGCGCTTTCTTT.

The genes are TRBV7-2 and TRBJ2-1, with 13 bases fitting TRBD2. Per germline, CDR1 SGHTA and CDR2 FQGNSA. This CDR3 spans 16 amino acids. After removal of 3 bases from V and 10 bases from J, the junction contained 9 bases not matched to a gene. CDR3 loop: CASSFPRTSGRGEQFF. As DNA, the CDR3 is TGTGCCAGCAGCTTCCCTAGGACTAGCGGGAGAGGCGAGCAGTTCTTC. Filled out from reference TRBV7-2 and TRBJ2-1, the complete variable domain reads GAGVSQSPSNKVTEKGKDVELRCDPISGHTALYWYRQSLGQGLEFLIYFQGNSAPDKSGLPSDRFSAERTGGSVSTLTIQRTQQEDSAVYLCASSFPRTSGRGEQFFGPGTRLTVL.

This clone has just one count. The chain recombines TRBV5-6 with TRBJ2-3, with D possibly TRBD1 on 6 matching bases. This CDR3 is built from 15 residues. Trimming cost V 4 bases and J 3 bases, with 15 bases left between them. From germline, CDR1 is SGHDT and CDR2 YYEEEE. The CDR3, as DNA: TGTGCCAGCAGCCCAGGGAAGAGGGGGACAGATACGCAGTATTTT. Protein: CASSPGKRGTDTQYF.

The genes are TRBV27 and TRBJ1-6; 8 nucleotides align to TRBD1. J gave up 10 bases and V 8 bases, and 10 bases lay outside the gene matches. This CDR3 is built from 14 residues. Germline V gene data show CDR1 as MNHEY and CDR2 as SMNVEV (reference sequence). The CDR3 is CASQVQGATSPLHF. CDR3 DNA sequence: TGTGCCAGCCAGGTCCAGGGGGCGACCTCACCCCTCCACTTT.

The chain carries TRBV19 and TRBJ1-6; 8 nucleotides line up with TRBD1. This CDR3 has 15 residues. Germline-derived CDR1 and CDR2 are LNHDA and SQIVND (reference sequence). V gave up 5 bases and J gave up 10 bases; unmatched junction bases: 10. CDR3: CASSAPDRAVSPLHF. The CDR3 nucleotides are TGTGCCAGTAGTGCCCCGGACAGGGCAGTGTCACCCCTCCACTTT.

This sequence joins TRBV12-5 and TRBJ2-5; D not certain. The CDR3 runs 10 residues. The germline V gene encodes CDR1 LGHNT and CDR2 FRNRAP. Trimming stripped 4 bases from V and 5 bases from J, with 2 bases between. The CDR3 coding sequence is TGTGCTAGTGGTTCCGAGACCCAGTACTTC. Protein sequence: CASGSETQYF.

The chain recombines TRBV7-2 with TRBJ2-2, with 11 bases matching TRBD2. This CDR3 spans 16 amino acids. Germline assignment: CDR1 SGHTA and CDR2 FQGNSA. V lost 5 bases, J lost 5 bases, and 7 bases stayed unmatched. The CDR3 spells CASSLTSGGRTGELFF. The CDR3 nucleotides are TGTGCCAGCAGCCTTACTAGCGGGGGCCGGACCGGGGAGCTGTTTTTT.

This sequence joins TRBV7-9 and TRBJ1-6, with unresolved D. This CDR3 has 14 residues. From germline, CDR1 is SEHNR and CDR2 FQNEAQ (reference sequence). V was trimmed by 5 bases and J by 6 bases, leaving 11 bases between them. The CDR3: CASSGAGGNSPLHF. CDR3 nucleotide sequence: TGTGCCAGCAGCGGCGCGGGTGGTAATTCACCCCTCCACTTT.

The chain links TRBV7-2 to TRBJ2-7; TRBD2 is a possible D gene (6 bases). Trimming pared 6 bases from V and 0 bases from J, leaving 15 bases between. The germline V gene has CDR1 SGHTA and CDR2 FQGNSA. CDR3 size: 15 residues. This CDR3 reads CASSPTSLPSYEQYF. CDR3 nucleotides: TGTGCCAGCAGTCCTACTAGCTTACCCTCCTACGAGCAGTACTTC.

Turning to this clone: The same CDR3 arises from other DNA sequences in this sample as well. The chain joins TRBV28 to TRBJ2-1; D is ambiguous. The CDR3 spans 14 residues. The germline gives CDR1 MDHEN, CDR2 SYDVKM. V was clipped by 2 bases and J by 0 bases, with 5 bases between them. This chain's CDR3 is CASSLRSSYNEQFF. The CDR3 DNA is TGTGCCAGCAGTTTACGTAGCTCCTACAATGAGCAGTTCTTC.

The chain couples TRBV9 to TRBJ1-2; the match to TRBD1 covers 7 bases. The V and J ends lost 1 base and 8 bases, in that order; junction bases with no gene match: 5. This CDR3 has 13 amino acids. In germline, CDR1 is SGDLS, CDR2 YYNGEE. This chain's CDR3 is CASSVTGVQGYTF. The CDR3 DNA reads as TGTGCCAGCAGCGTAACAGGGGTACAAGGCTACACCTTC.

This clone was detected only once. Other DNA sequences in the same sample also yield this CDR3. The chain joins TRBV11-3 to TRBJ1-6; a weak D match, TRBD1 (6 bases). From germline, CDR1 is SGHNT and CDR2 YENEEA. Trimming shortened V by 2 bases and J by 8 bases, and 7 bases separated the two germline ends. The CDR3 is made up of 13 amino acids. This chain's CDR3 is CASSLSGDSPLHF. Here the CDR3 DNA reads TGTGCCAGCAGCTTATCAGGGGATTCACCCCTCCACTTT.

V is TRBV5-5 and J is TRBJ2-5, with 7 bases that match TRBD2. Trimming cost V 1 base and J 2 bases; bases outside gene matches: 11. This CDR3 comprises 17 residues. Germline assignment: CDR1 SGHKS and CDR2 YYEKEE (reference sequence). The CDR3 bases are TGTGCCAGCAGCTTGTCCCTAGCGGCGACGACGCAAGAGACCCAGTACTTC. It encodes CASSLSLAATTQETQYF.

V usage is TRBV7-2 and J usage is TRBJ2-7; D remains unclear. The CDR3 runs 15 residues. Germline CDR1 SGHTA, CDR2 FQGNSA. V shed 2 bases and J shed 4 bases, with 15 bases lying between them. The CDR3 loop is CASSLSYAVHYEQYF. The DNA of the CDR3 is TGTGCCAGCAGCTTAAGTTATGCGGTCCATTACGAGCAGTACTTC.

V usage is TRBV5-4 and J usage is TRBJ1-6; 9 bases match TRBD1. Per germline, CDR1 SGHNT and CDR2 YYREEE (reference sequence). V dropped 3 bases and J dropped 9; count of bases not matched to a gene: 4. CDR3 length: 14 residues. The chain's CDR3 is CASSWDRVGSPLHF. Here the CDR3 DNA reads TGTGCCAGCAGCTGGGACAGGGTCGGTTCACCCCTCCACTTT.

V is TRBV2 and J is TRBJ2-4; 8 positions match TRBD1. CDR1 and CDR2 (germline): SNHLY, FYNNEI. Trimming cost V 1 base and J 2 bases; bases outside gene matches: 7. The CDR3 consists of 17 residues. The CDR3 loop reads CASSEGTGTLSKNIQYF. The CDR3, as DNA: TGTGCCAGCAGTGAAGGGACAGGGACTCTATCCAAAAACATTCAGTACTTC.

The V call is TRBV19, the J call TRBJ2-1, with 7 bases aligning to TRBD1. Germline CDR1 and CDR2: LNHDA and SQIVND (reference sequence). The CDR3 is 15 amino acids. The V segment lost 3 bases and the J segment 2 bases; nucleotides outside the gene matches: 4. In DNA, the CDR3 is TGTGCCAGTAGTATTGAGGGGGCCGCCTACAATGAGCAGTTCTTC. This translates into CASSIEGAAYNEQFF.

The V gene is TRBV7-2, the J gene TRBJ2-7; D possibly corresponds to TRBD2 (7 bases). This CDR3 is built from 12 residues. V lost 7 bases and J lost 6, with 13 bases in between. Per germline, CDR1 SGHTA and CDR2 FQGNSA. The CDR3 sequence: CASNLGGGEQYF. The CDR3 nucleotides are TGTGCCAGCAACCTAGGGGGGGGCGAGCAGTACTTC.

The chain combines TRBV7-2 with TRBJ1-6; no definite D call. CDR3 length: 14 amino acids. The ends were cut back, 6 bases at V and 5 bases at J, with 11 bases in the middle. Per germline, CDR1 SGHTA and CDR2 FQGNSA. In DNA, the CDR3 is TGTGCCAGCAGATACCAAGCGGATAATTCACCCCTCCACTTT. Protein: CASRYQADNSPLHF.

This clone was detected only a few times. This sample includes further DNA sequences coding for the same CDR3. The chain carries TRBV5-1 and TRBJ1-1; TRBD1 might be the D (6 bases). The CDR3 is made up of 14 amino acids. Per germline, CDR1 SGHRS and CDR2 YFSETQ. Trimming removed 2 bases at V and 0 bases at J, with 8 bases between. CDR3 nucleotides: TGCGCCAGCAGCTTAGGGGGGATGAACACTGAAGCTTTCTTT. Encoded protein: CASSLGGMNTEAFF.

The CDR3 region has the DNA TGCGCCAGCAGCCAAGAGACTTGGAACTCTGCCAATGAGCAGTTCTTC. Protein product: CASSQETWNSANEQFF. The chain joins TRBV4-3 to TRBJ2-1; the D is unclear. Trimming took off 0 bases at V and 6 bases at J, with 15 bases between the two ends. The V gene's germline CDR1 is LGHNA and CDR2 YSLEER. The CDR3 is made up of 16 amino acids.

The chain couples TRBV29-1 to TRBJ1-1; 11 bases map to TRBD1. J was trimmed by 8 bases and V by 6 bases; bases with no gene match: 11. This CDR3 spans 14 amino acids. The germline gives CDR1 SQVTM, CDR2 ANQGSEA. CDR3 DNA sequence: TGCAGCGTGGACAGGGGGCCGGTTTCGTACGAAGCTTTCTTT. It is translated as CSVDRGPVSYEAFF. The variable domain in full, completed from reference TRBV29-1 and TRBJ1-1, reads SAVISQKPSRDICQRGTSLTIQCQVDSQVTMMFWYRQQPGQSLTLIATANQGSEATYESGFVIDKFPISRPNLTFSTLTVSNMSPEDSSIYLCSVDRGPVSYEAFFGQGTRLTVV.

The chain uses TRBV18 and TRBJ1-4, with D hard to call. This CDR3 has 14 residues. Trimming removed 1 base at V and 7 bases at J, with 10 bases between. Germline CDR1 and CDR2: KGHSH and LQKENI. Here the CDR3 reads CASSPQGSSEKLFF. CDR3 coding DNA: TGTGCCAGCTCACCACAGGGTAGCAGTGAAAAACTGTTTTTT.